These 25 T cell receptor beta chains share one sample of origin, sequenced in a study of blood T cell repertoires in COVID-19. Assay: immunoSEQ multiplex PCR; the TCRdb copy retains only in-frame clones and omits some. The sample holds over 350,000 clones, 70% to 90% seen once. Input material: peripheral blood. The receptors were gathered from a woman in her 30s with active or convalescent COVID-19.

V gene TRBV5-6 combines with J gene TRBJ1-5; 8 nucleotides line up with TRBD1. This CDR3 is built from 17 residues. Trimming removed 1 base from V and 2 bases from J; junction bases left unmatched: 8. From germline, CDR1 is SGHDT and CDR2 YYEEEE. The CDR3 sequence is CASSLTVTGQGNQPQHF. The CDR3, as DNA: TGTGCCAGCAGCTTGACGGTCACGGGACAGGGCAATCAGCCCCAGCATTTT. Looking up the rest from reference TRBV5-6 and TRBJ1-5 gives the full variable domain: DAGVTQSPTHLIKTRGQQVTLRCSPKSGHDTVSWYQQALGQGPQFIFQYYEEEERQRGNFPDRFSGHQFPNYSSELNVNALLLGDSALYLCASSLTVTGQGNQPQHFGDGTRLSIL.

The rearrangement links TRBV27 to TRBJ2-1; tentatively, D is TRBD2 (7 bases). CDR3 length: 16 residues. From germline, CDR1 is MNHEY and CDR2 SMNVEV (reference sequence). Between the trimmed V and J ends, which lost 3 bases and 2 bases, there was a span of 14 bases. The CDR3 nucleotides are TGTGCCAGCAGTTTGTCCAGCGGGGACACCTACAATGAGCAGTTCTTC. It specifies CASSLSSGDTYNEQFF.

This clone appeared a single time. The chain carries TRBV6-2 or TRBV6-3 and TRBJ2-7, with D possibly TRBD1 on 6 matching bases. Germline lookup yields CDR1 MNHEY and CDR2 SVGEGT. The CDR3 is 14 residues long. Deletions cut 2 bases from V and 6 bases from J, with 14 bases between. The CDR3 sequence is CASSYDPTGLEQYF. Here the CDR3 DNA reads TGTGCCAGCAGTTACGATCCAACAGGGCTCGAGCAGTACTTC.

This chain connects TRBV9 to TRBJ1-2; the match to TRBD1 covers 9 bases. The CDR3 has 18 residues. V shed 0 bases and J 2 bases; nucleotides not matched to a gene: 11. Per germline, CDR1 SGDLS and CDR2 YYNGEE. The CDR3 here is CASSVVTGGLSANYGYTF. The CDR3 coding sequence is TGTGCCAGCAGCGTAGTAACAGGGGGCCTCTCGGCAAACTATGGCTACACCTTC.

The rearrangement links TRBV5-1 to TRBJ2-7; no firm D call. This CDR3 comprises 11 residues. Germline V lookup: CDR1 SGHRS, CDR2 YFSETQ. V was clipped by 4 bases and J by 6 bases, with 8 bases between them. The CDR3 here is CASSATAEQYF. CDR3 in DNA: TGCGCCAGCAGCGCAACTGCCGAGCAGTACTTC. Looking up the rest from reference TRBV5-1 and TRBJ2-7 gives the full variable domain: KAGVTQTPRYLIKTRGQQVTLSCSPISGHRSVSWYQQTPGQGLQFLFEYFSETQRNKGNFPGRFSGRQFSNSRSEMNVSTLELGDSALYLCASSATAEQYFGPGTRLTVT.

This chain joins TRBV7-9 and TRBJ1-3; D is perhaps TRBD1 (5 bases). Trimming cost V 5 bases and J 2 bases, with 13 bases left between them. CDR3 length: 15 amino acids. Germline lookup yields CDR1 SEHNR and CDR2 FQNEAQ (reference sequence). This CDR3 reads CASSPSGAPGNTIYF. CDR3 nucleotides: TGTGCCAGCAGCCCTTCTGGGGCCCCTGGAAACACCATATATTTT.

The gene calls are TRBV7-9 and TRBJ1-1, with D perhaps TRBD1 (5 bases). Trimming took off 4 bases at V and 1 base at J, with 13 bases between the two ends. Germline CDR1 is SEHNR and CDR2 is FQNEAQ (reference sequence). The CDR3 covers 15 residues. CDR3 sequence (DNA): TGTGCCAGCAGCTCGACCCGACAGTCGAACACTGAAGCTTTCTTT. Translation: CASSSTRQSNTEAFF.

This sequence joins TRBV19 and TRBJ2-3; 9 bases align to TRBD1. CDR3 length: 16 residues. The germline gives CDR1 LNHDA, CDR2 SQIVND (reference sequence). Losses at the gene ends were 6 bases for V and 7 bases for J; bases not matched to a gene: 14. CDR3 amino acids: CASRGDRGGTLNTQYF. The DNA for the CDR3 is TGTGCCAGTAGGGGTGACAGGGGGGGCACCCTCAATACGCAGTATTTT. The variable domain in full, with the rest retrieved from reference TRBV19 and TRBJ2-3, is DGGITQSPKYLFRKEGQNVTLSCEQNLNHDAMYWYRQDPGQGLRLIYYSQIVNDFQKGDIAEGYSVSREKKESFPLTVTSAQKNPTAFYLCASRGDRGGTLNTQYFGPGTRLTVL.

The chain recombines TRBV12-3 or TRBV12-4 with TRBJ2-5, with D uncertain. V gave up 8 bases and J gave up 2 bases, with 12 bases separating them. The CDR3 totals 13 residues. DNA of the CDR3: TGTGCCAGCGCCTACGGTCCACAAGAGACCCAGTACTTC. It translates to CASAYGPQETQYF.

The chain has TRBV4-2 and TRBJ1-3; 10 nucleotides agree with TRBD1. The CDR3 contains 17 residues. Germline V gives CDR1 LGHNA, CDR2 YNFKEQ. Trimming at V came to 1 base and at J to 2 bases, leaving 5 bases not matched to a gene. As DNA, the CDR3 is TGTGCCAGCAGCCAAGCTTTAGGACAGGGGGCTGGAAACACCATATATTTT. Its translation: CASSQALGQGAGNTIYF.

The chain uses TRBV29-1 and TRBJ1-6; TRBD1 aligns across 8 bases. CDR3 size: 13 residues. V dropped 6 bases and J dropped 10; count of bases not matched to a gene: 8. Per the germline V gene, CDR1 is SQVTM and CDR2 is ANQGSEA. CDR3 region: CSVKGQGDSPLHF. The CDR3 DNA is TGCAGCGTGAAAGGACAGGGAGACTCACCCCTCCACTTT.

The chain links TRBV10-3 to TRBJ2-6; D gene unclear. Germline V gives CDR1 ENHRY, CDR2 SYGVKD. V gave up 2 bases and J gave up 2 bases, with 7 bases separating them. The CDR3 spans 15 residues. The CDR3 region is CAISEHPAGANVLTF. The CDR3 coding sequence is TGTGCCATCAGTGAGCATCCAGCTGGGGCCAACGTCCTGACTTTC.

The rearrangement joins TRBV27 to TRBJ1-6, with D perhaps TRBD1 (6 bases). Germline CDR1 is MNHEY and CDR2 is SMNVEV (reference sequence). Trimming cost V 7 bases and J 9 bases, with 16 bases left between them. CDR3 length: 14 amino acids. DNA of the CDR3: TGTGCCAGCACAGCGGGGGGCGTGAGTTCACCCCTCCACTTT. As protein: CASTAGGVSSPLHF.

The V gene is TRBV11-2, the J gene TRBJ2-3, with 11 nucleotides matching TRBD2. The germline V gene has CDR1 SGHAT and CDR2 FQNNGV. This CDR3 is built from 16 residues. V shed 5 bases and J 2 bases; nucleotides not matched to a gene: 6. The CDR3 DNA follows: TGTGCCAGCAGCCAACGACTAGCGGGGAACACAGATACGCAGTATTTT. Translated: CASSQRLAGNTDTQYF.

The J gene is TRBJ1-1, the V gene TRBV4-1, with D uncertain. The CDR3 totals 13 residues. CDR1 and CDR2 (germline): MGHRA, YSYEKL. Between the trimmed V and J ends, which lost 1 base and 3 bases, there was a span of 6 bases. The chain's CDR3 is CASSQVGDTEAFF. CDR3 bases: TGCGCCAGCAGCCAAGTAGGAGACACTGAAGCTTTCTTT.

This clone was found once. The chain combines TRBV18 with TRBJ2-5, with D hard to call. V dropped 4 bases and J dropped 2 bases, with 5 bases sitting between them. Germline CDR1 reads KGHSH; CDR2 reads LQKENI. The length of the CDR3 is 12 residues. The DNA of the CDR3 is TGTGCCAGCTCACTAGAACAAGAGACCCAGTACTTC. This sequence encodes CASSLEQETQYF. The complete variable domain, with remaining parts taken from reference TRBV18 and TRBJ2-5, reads NAGVMQNPRHLVRRRGQEARLRCSPMKGHSHVYWYRQLPEEGLKFMVYLQKENIIDESGMPKERFSAEFPKEGPSILRIQQVVRGDSAAYFCASSLEQETQYFGPGTRLLVL.

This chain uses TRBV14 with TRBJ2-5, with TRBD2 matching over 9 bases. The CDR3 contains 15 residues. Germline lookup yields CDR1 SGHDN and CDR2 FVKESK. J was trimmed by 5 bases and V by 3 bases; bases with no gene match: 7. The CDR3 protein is CASSHLAGGPETQYF. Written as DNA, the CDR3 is TGTGCCAGCAGCCACCTCGCGGGGGGGCCGGAGACCCAGTACTTC. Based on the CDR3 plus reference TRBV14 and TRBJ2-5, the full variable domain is EAGVTQFPSHSVIEKGQTVTLRCDPISGHDNLYWYRRVMGKEIKFLLHFVKESKQDESGMPNNRFLAERTGGTYSTLKVQPAELEDSGVYFCASSHLAGGPETQYFGPGTRLLVL.

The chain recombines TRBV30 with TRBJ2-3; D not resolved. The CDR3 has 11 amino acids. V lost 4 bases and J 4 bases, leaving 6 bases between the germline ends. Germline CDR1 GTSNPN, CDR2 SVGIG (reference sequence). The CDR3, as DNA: TGTGCCTGGAATTCCGCAGATACGCAGTATTTT. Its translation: CAWNSADTQYF.

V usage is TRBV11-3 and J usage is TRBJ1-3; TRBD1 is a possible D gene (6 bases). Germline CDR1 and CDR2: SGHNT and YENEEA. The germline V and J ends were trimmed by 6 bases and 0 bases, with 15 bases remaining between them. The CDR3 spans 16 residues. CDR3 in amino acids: CASRSTGKNSGNTIYF. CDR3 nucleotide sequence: TGTGCCAGCAGGTCCACAGGGAAGAACTCTGGAAACACCATATATTTT. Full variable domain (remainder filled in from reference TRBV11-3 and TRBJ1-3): EAGVVQSPRYKIIEKKQPVAFWCNPISGHNTLYWYLQNLGQGPELLIRYENEEAVDDSQLPKDRFSAERLKGVDSTLKIQPAELGDSAVYLCASRSTGKNSGNTIYFGEGSWLTVV.

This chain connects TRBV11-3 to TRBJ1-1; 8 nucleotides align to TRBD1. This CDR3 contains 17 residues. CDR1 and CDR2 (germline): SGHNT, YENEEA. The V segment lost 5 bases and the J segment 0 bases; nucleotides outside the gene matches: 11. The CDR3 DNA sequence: TGTGCCAGCAGCCCCCGGACAGGGAGGTATATGAACACTGAAGCTTTCTTT. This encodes CASSPRTGRYMNTEAFF.

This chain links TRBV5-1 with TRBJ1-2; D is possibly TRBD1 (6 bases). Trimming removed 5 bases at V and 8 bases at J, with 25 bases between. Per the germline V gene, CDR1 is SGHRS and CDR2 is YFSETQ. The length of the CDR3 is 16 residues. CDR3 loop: CASSYYPGEGESGYTF. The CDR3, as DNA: TGCGCCAGCAGTTACTATCCAGGGGAAGGCGAAAGCGGCTACACCTTC.

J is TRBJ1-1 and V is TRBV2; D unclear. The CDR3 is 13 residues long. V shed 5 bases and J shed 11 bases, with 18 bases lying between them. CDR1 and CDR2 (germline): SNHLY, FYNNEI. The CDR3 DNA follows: TGTGCCAGCAGTCAGCCCTGGCTCGGAGACGCTTTCTTT. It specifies CASSQPWLGDAFF.

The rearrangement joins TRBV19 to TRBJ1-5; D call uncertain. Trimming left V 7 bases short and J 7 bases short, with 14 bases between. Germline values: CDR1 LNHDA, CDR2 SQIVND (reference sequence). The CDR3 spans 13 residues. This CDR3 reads CASITGEGQPQHF. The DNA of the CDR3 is TGTGCCAGTATCACTGGGGAGGGCCAGCCCCAGCATTTT.

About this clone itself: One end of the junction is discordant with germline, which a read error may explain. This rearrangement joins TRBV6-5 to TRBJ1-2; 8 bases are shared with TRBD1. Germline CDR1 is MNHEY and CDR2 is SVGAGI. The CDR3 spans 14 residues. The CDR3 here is CASSHSDRDYGYTF. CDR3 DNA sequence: TGTGCCAGCAGTCACTCGGACAGGGACTATGGCTACACCTTC.

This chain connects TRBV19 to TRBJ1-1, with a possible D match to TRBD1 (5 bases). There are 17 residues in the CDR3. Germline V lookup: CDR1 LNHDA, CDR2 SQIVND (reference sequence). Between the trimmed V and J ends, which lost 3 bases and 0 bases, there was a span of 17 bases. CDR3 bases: TGTGCCAGTAGTATCCCAGGGCTCCTTGTTATGAACACTGAAGCTTTCTTT. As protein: CASSIPGLLVMNTEAFF.